A selection of T cell receptor beta chains follows, all from one sample in a study of blood T cell repertoires in COVID-19. Here immunoSEQ multiplex PCR was the method, and the copy in TCRdb shows in-frame clones only, minus some. The sample yields roughly 380,000 clones, approximately 90% seen once. Source material: peripheral blood. These receptors originate from a woman aged 40 to 49 with COVID-19, enrolled during active disease. CDR3s include the opening cysteine and the closing phenylalanine or tryptophan. A D gene is named only where the DNA matches it firmly. For some rows the clone size is stated as once, few or many, or as a class when expanded; others skip it.

j_gene,abundance,d_gene,v_gene,CDR3nt,CDR3aa
TRBJ2-2,-,TRBD2,TRBV5-5,TGTGCCAGCAGCTTACGACTAGCGGGGGGCACCGGGGAGCTGTTTTTT,CASSLRLAGGTGELFF
TRBJ1-6,-,-,TRBV6-1,TGTGCCAGCAGTGCTACAACAGGGTCTGCCAATTCACCCCTCCACTTT,CASSATTGSANSPLHF
TRBJ1-2,-,-,TRBV9,TGTGCCAGCAGCGAGGGGTTGGGGGGCTACACCTTC,CASSEGLGGYTF
TRBJ1-1,-,-,TRBV4-1,TGCGCCAGCAGCCAAGAAAAAGTCCGAGGGAACACTGAAGCTTTCTTT,CASSQEKVRGNTEAFF
TRBJ1-1,once,-,TRBV3-1/TRBV3-2,TGTGCCAGCAGCCCCTGGGACTCTACAGGCACTGAAGCTTTCTTT,CASSPWDSTGTEAFF
TRBJ2-7,once,TRBD1,TRBV11-3,TGTGCCAGCAGCTTAGATACAGGGGCCTACTACGAGCAGTACTTC,CASSLDTGAYYEQYF
TRBJ1-5,-,-,TRBV7-2,TGTGCCAGCAGCTTAACCGGGAACAATCAGCCCCAGCATTTT,CASSLTGNNQPQHF
TRBJ1-1,-,TRBD1,TRBV6-5,TGTGCCAGCAAGGGGACAGGGGGAACGCCTGAAGCTTTCTTT,CASKGTGGTPEAFF
TRBJ2-7,few,-,TRBV9,TGTGCCAGCAGCGTAGGGCAGGGCGGCGACGAGCAGTACTTC,CASSVGQGGDEQYF
TRBJ2-5,-,-,TRBV3-1/TRBV3-2,TGTGCCAGCAGGGACAACGGGACTCAAAATAATCAAGAGACCCAGTACTTC,CASRDNGTQNNQETQYF
TRBJ1-5,-,-,TRBV2,TGTGCCAGCCTTAGAGAAGACAATCAGCCCCAGCATTTT,CASLREDNQPQHF
TRBJ1-2,-,-,TRBV18,TGTGCCAGCTCACCACCGTCCGTGGGGACTTCCTATGGCTACACCTTC,CASSPPSVGTSYGYTF
TRBJ2-6,-,TRBD2,TRBV11-2,TGTGCCAGCAGCTACACAGCGGGGGGGTCTGGGGCCAACGTCCTGACTTTC,CASSYTAGGSGANVLTF
TRBJ1-6,-,-,TRBV2,TGTGCCAGCAGCCGCATTGCTGTCGGGAGTTCACCCCTCCACTTT,CASSRIAVGSSPLHF
TRBJ1-2,-,TRBD1,TRBV30,TGTGCCTGGAGTGCGGGCGGGACAGGGCTCACCTTCTATGGCTACACCTTC,CAWSAGGTGLTFYGYTF
TRBJ1-1,-,-,TRBV5-1,TGCGCCAGCAGCGTATCCGGGACATCGAACACTGAAGCTTTCTTT,CASSVSGTSNTEAFF
TRBJ2-7,-,TRBD1,TRBV2,TGTGCCAGCAGGGGACAGGGCGAGCAGTACTTC,CASRGQGEQYF
TRBJ2-3,-,TRBD2,TRBV29-1,TGCAGCGTTGAGCTAGCGGGCACAGATACGCAGTATTTT,CSVELAGTDTQYF
TRBJ2-3,-,-,TRBV9,TGTGCCAGCAGCGTAGGTGGGGGGTACACAGATACGCAGTATTTT,CASSVGGGYTDTQYF
TRBJ1-4,-,-,TRBV5-1,TGCGCCAGCAGCACGTCCGGACTCAATGATGAAAAACTGTTTTTT,CASSTSGLNDEKLFF
TRBJ1-2,-,-,TRBV20-1,TGCAGCTCCCCGCTGCGCACCTTC,CSSPLRTF
TRBJ1-2,-,-,TRBV15,TGTGCCACCAGCAGAGCCAGGGGTGATGGGGACTATGGCTACACCTTC,CATSRARGDGDYGYTF
TRBJ1-2,-,-,TRBV18,TGTGCCAGCTCATCCCCAGGGCTCGGCTACACCTTC,CASSSPGLGYTF
TRBJ2-3,-,-,TRBV9,TGTGCCAGCAGCGTAGAGGGCGGGACCCCCACAGATACGCAGTATTTT,CASSVEGGTPTDTQYF
TRBJ2-7,-,-,TRBV2,TGTGCCAGCCGGGAATTCTACGAGCAGTACTTC,CASREFYEQYF
TRBJ2-6,-,TRBD1,TRBV28,TGTGCCAGCAGTCCGGACAGGCTACCCTCTGGGGCCAACGTCCTGACTTTC,CASSPDRLPSGANVLTF
TRBJ2-3,-,TRBD1,TRBV28,TGTGCCAGCAGTTTATTCCGGACAGGGCGGACAGATACGCAGTATTTT,CASSLFRTGRTDTQYF
TRBJ2-7,-,-,TRBV28,TGTGCCAGCAGTTTTGAGGCAAGTTTATTCTACGAGCAGTACTTC,CASSFEASLFYEQYF
TRBJ2-3,-,TRBD2,TRBV12-3/TRBV12-4,TGTGCCAGCAGGCTAGCGGGGGAAGAGTATTTT,CASRLAGEEYF
TRBJ2-1,-,-,TRBV6-5,TGTGCCAGCAGTCCACTGGAGACAGGAGAGCAGTTCTTC,CASSPLETGEQFF
TRBJ1-2,-,-,TRBV28,TGTGCCAGCCGCGCCGCGGGGGGAAGGGACTATGGCTACACCTTC,CASRAAGGRDYGYTF
TRBJ1-5,-,-,TRBV5-6,TGTGCCAGCAGCTTGGGGTACGGGAGCAATCAGCCCCAGCATTTT,CASSLGYGSNQPQHF
TRBJ2-7,-,TRBD1,TRBV10-3,TGTGCCATCAGCAATCGGGACAGGGGGGCAAAGCAGTACTTC,CAISNRDRGAKQYF
TRBJ1-2,-,TRBD1,TRBV7-2,TGTGCCAGCAGCTCCGACAGGGTTTATGGCTACACCTTC,CASSSDRVYGYTF
TRBJ1-1,-,-,TRBV4-2,TGTGCCAGCAGCCAAGATGGGGGCATGAACACTGAAGCTTTCTTT,CASSQDGGMNTEAFF
TRBJ1-2,-,-,TRBV6-6,TGTGCCAGCAGCCATTATGGCTACACCTTC,CASSHYGYTF
TRBJ1-1,once,-,TRBV15,TGTGCCACCAGCACCTTACCGCGGACAGTGAACACTGAAGCTTTCTTT,CATSTLPRTVNTEAFF
TRBJ1-1,-,TRBD1,TRBV6-2/TRBV6-3,TGTGCCAGCAGTTTCGGACAGGCCGGAAGGGCTTTCTTT,CASSFGQAGRAFF
TRBJ2-3,-,TRBD2,TRBV7-3,TGTGCCAGCAGCCTGAGCGGGGGCACAGATACGCAGTATTTT,CASSLSGGTDTQYF
TRBJ2-7,few,TRBD2,TRBV4-1,TGCGCCAGCAGCCAAGGACTAGCGGGGGACCTATCCTACGAGCAGTACTTC,CASSQGLAGDLSYEQYF
TRBJ1-4,-,TRBD1,TRBV7-9,TGTGCCAGCAGCCCATCGGGACAGCATAATGAAAAACTGTTTTTT,CASSPSGQHNEKLFF
TRBJ1-1,-,-,TRBV7-2,TGTGCCAGCAGCACCCAGTGGACATCGAACACTGAAGCTTTCTTT,CASSTQWTSNTEAFF
TRBJ1-3,-,-,TRBV5-8,TGTGCCAGCAGCTTGGCGGTCGTAGGAGGAATCTTCTCTGGAAACACCATATATTTT,CASSLAVVGGIFSGNTIYF
TRBJ2-7,-,-,TRBV29-1,TGCAGCGTCGGACAGATCAACTCCTACGAGCAGTACTTC,CSVGQINSYEQYF
TRBJ1-1,-,TRBD1,TRBV27,TGTGCCAGCAGCCCCGGGGCAGGGGGCATGGTGGACACTGAAGCTTTCTTT,CASSPGAGGMVDTEAFF
TRBJ1-5,-,TRBD1,TRBV19,TGTGCCAGTAGTATAGATTCAGGGACAGTTTATAGCAATCAGCCCCAGCATTTT,CASSIDSGTVYSNQPQHF
TRBJ2-3,-,-,TRBV27,TGTGCCAGCAGTTTAGTCCGTTCCGGAGATACGCAGTATTTT,CASSLVRSGDTQYF
TRBJ1-5,-,-,TRBV2,TGTGCCAGCAACCTCCCACCGCAGGGATTGAGCAATCAGCCCCAGCATTTT,CASNLPPQGLSNQPQHF
TRBJ1-2,-,-,TRBV19,TGTGCCAGTAGTATAGGTCTGGTAAGCGGCTATGGCTACACCTTC,CASSIGLVSGYGYTF
TRBJ1-1,-,-,TRBV7-3,TGTGCCAGCAGCTTAAAAGGGAGCACTGAAGCTTTCTTT,CASSLKGSTEAFF